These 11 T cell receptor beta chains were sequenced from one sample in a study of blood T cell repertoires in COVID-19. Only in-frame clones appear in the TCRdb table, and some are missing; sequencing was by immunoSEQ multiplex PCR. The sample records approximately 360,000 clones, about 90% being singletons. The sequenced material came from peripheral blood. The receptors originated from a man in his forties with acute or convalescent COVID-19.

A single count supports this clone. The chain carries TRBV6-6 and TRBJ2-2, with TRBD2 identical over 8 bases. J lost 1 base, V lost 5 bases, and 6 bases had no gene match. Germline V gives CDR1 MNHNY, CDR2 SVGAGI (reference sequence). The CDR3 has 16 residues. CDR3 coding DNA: TGTGCCAGCAGTGGCCGAGCGGGGGTGAACACCGGGGAGCTGTTTTTT. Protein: CASSGRAGVNTGELFF.

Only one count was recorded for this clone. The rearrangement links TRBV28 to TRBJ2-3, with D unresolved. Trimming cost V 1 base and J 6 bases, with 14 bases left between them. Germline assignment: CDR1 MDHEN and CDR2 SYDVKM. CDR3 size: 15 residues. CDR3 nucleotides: TGTGCCAGCAGTTTATCCGCCAGTCGAACCGATACGCAGTATTTT. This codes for CASSLSASRTDTQYF.

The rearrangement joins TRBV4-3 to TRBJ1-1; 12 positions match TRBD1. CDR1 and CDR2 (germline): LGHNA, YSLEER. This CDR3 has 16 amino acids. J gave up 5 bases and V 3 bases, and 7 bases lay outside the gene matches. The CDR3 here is CASSHGTGGSGTEAFF. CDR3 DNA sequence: TGCGCCAGCAGCCACGGGACAGGGGGCAGTGGTACTGAAGCTTTCTTT.

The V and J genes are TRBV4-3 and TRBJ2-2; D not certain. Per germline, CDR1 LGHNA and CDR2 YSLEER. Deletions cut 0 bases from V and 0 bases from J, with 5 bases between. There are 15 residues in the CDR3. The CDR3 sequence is CASSQDRSNTGELFF. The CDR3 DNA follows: TGCGCCAGCAGCCAAGACAGGTCGAACACCGGGGAGCTGTTTTTT.

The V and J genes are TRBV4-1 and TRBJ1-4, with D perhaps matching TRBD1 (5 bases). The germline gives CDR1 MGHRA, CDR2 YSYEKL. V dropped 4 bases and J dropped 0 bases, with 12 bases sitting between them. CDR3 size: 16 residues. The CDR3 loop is CASSRAGLSTNEKLFF. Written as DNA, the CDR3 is TGCGCCAGCAGCCGAGCAGGGTTGTCAACTAATGAAAAACTGTTTTTT.

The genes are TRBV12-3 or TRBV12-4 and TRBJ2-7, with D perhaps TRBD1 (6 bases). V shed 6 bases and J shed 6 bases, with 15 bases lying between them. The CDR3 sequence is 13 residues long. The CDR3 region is CASRPDSPREQYF. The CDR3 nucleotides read TGTGCCAGCAGGCCGGACAGCCCCCGCGAGCAGTACTTC.

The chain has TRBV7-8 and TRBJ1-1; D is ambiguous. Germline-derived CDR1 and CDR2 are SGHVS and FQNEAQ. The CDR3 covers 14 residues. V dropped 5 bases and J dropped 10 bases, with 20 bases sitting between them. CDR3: CASSRTVASSRAFF. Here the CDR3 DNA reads TGTGCCAGCAGCAGGACGGTCGCTAGCTCGAGAGCTTTCTTT.

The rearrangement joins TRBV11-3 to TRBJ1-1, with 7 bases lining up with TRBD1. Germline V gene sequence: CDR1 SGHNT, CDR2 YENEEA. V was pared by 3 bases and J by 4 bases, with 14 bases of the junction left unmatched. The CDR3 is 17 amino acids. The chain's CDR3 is CASSLRPGETGATEAFF. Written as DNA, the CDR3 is TGTGCCAGCAGCTTGCGTCCGGGAGAAACAGGGGCCACTGAAGCTTTCTTT.

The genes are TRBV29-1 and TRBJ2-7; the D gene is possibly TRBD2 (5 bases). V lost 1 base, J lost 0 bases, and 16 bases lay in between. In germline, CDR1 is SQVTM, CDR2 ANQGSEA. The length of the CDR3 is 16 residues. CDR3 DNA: TGCAGCGTTGAAGGGTTTTTGGGGAGCAGCTCCTACGAGCAGTACTTC. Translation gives CSVEGFLGSSSYEQYF.

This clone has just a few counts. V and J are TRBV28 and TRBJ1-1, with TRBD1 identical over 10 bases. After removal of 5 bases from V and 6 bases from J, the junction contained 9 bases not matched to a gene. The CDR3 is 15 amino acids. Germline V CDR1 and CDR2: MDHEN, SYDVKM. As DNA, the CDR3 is TGTGCCAGCAGTACCTTGGGACAGGGGACCGCTGAAGCTTTCTTT. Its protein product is CASSTLGQGTAEAFF.

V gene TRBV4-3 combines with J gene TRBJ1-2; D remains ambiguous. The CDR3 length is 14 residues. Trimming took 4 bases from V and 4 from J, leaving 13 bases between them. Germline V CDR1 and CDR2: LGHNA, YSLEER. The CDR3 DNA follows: TGCGCCAGCAGCCCCGGACTTGAGGGCTATGGCTACACCTTC. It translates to CASSPGLEGYGYTF.